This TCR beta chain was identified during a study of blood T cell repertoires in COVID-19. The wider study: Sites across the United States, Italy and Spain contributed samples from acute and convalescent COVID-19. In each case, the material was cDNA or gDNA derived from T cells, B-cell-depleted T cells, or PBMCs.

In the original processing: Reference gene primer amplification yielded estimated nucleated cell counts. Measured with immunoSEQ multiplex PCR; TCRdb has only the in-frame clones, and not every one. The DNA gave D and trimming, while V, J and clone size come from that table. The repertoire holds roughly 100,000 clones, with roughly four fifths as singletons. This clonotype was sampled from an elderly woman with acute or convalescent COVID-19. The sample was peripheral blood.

The CDR3 sequence: CASSQGSTGGESPLHF. DNA for the CDR3: TGTGCCAGCAGCCAAGGTTCGACAGGGGGCGAATCACCCCTCCACTTT. The J gene is TRBJ1-6, the V gene TRBV4-2, with TRBD1 identical over 10 bases. Germline lookup yields CDR1 LGHNA and CDR2 YNFKEQ. V lost 1 base to trimming and J lost 10 bases; unmatched junction nucleotides: 7. The CDR3 is 16 amino acids.